This T cell receptor beta chain is from a study of shared clonotypes between healthy human individuals. Overall study results and limits: In having few donors, the study represented limited genetic and exposure-history diversity. Sampling included only blood; tissue repertoires likely differ.

Points on this clone: Its specificity is unknown.

Selected positively for CCR7 and CD45RO-negative, naive CD8 cells excluded terminally differentiated effector memory CD45RA+ cells. It was across several immunoSEQ plates that each subset's genomic DNA was evenly split. As processed by the authors: From ImmunoSEQ came sequences covering only the junction and carrying no quality scores, so filtering differed. The method was immunoSEQ multiplex PCR; TCRdb's version includes in-frame clones alone and lacks a portion of them. The DNA was the basis for D and trimming; V, J and clone size are from that table. The sample lists around 600,000 clones; roughly 98% were seen once. The clonotype originates from a young man in good health. The sequenced sample was naive CD8+ T cells sorted from blood.

CDR3: CASSLGPDRVFFVDEQYF. CDR3 DNA: TGTGCCAGCAGCTTAGGCCCGGACAGGGTCTTTTTTGTTGACGAGCAGTACTTC. V gene TRBV7-6 combines with J gene TRBJ2-7; 8 bases agree with TRBD1. V was pared by 1 base and J by 5 bases, with 16 bases of the junction left unmatched. The CDR3 sequence is 18 residues long. CDR1 and CDR2 (germline): SGHVS, FNYEAQ.